The 9 T cell receptor beta chains below all came from one sample that was sequenced in a study of PD-L1 blockade in urothelial cancer. Time point in this sample: peripheral blood 6 weeks after treatment start. Sequencing was performed with immunoSEQ multiplex PCR; in TCRdb, only in-frame clones are kept and a portion is missing. The repertoire holds about 44,000 clones, more than 80% seen once, with 7.3% in the top ten. Sequenced material: PBMCs, taken around atezolizumab (anti-PD-L1) treatment. Receptor source: a man between 65 and 79 years old with urothelial cancer.

CDR3 sequence (DNA): TGTGCCAGCAGTTTGGTGGTAGCGGGAGGGAGCTCCTACGAGCAGTACTTC. Translating gives CASSLVVAGGSSYEQYF. The V call is TRBV27, the J call TRBJ2-7, with TRBD2 matching 11 bases. Germline loops: CDR1 MNHEY, CDR2 SMNVEV (reference sequence). The CDR3 covers 17 residues. Unmatched junction bases numbered 7, after V lost 3 bases and J lost 0 bases.

This chain's CDR3 is CASSYQAGGGDTQYF. The CDR3 DNA follows: TGTGCCAGCAGCTATCAGGCGGGTGGCGGAGATACGCAGTATTTT. The chain recombines TRBV9 with TRBJ2-3; the D gene is possibly TRBD2 (5 bases). Trimming took 4 bases from V and 5 from J, leaving 17 bases between them. The CDR3 is 15 amino acids. In germline, CDR1 is SGDLS, CDR2 YYNGEE.

The V gene is TRBV2, the J gene TRBJ2-3; a possible D gene is TRBD2 (5 bases). The CDR3 has 13 amino acids. The germline CDR1 and CDR2 sequences are SNHLY and FYNNEI. Trimming removed 4 bases at V and 2 bases at J, with 7 bases between. The CDR3 coding sequence is TGTGCCAGCAGTGGAGGGATCACAGATACGCAGTATTTT. Its translation: CASSGGITDTQYF.

The chain carries TRBV7-2 and TRBJ2-3, with unresolved D. Trimming removed 5 bases from V and 11 bases from J, with 14 bases in between. The CDR3 contains 12 residues. CDR1 is SGHTA, CDR2 FQGNSA, per germline. CDR3 loop: CASSLDSSKQYF. In nucleotides, the CDR3 is TGTGCCAGCAGCCTAGACTCATCGAAGCAGTATTTT.

The rearrangement joins TRBV4-1 to TRBJ1-1, with unresolved D. Trimming cost V 1 base and J 1 base, with 7 bases left between them. The CDR3 loop spans 14 amino acids. Germline lookup yields CDR1 MGHRA and CDR2 YSYEKL. CDR3 in DNA: TGCGCCAGCAGCCAAGCTACCTCGAACACTGAAGCTTTCTTT. Encoded protein: CASSQATSNTEAFF.

This rearrangement joins TRBV5-1 to TRBJ2-5, with TRBD1 identical over 8 bases. The germline CDR1 and CDR2 sequences are SGHRS and YFSETQ. The CDR3 spans 16 residues. J was trimmed by 4 bases and V by 0 bases; bases with no gene match: 8. The CDR3 reads CASSLGVTGDGETQYF. CDR3 sequence (DNA): TGCGCCAGCAGCTTGGGTGTGACAGGGGATGGAGAGACCCAGTACTTC.

The rearrangement links TRBV6-4 to TRBJ2-7, with a weak D call TRBD1 (8 bases). With 5 bases removed from V and 5 bases from J, the gap between germline ends came to 19 bases. Germline CDR1 reads MRHNA; CDR2 reads SNTAGT. The CDR3 has 15 amino acids. CDR3 coding DNA: TGTGCCAGCAGTCAGACAGGGGCAGGGGGGGACGAGCAGTACTTC. Protein sequence: CASSQTGAGGDEQYF.

The chain is built from TRBV4-1 and TRBJ2-3; 9 bases align to TRBD2. With V trimmed by 3 bases and J by 1 base, 8 bases remained unmatched. Germline values: CDR1 MGHRA, CDR2 YSYEKL. The CDR3 totals 17 residues. The CDR3 DNA reads TGCGCCAGCAGCCAGGCACCATTAGCGGGAGGCACAGATACGCAGTATTTT. Protein product: CASSQAPLAGGTDTQYF.

The gene calls are TRBV15 and TRBJ1-2; D perhaps matches TRBD1 (5 bases). Germline CDR1 LNHNV, CDR2 YYDKDF (reference sequence). Trimming took 1 base from V and 3 from J, leaving 9 bases between them. This CDR3 has 14 amino acids. CDR3 residues: CATSRGGGYYGYTF. Here the CDR3 DNA reads TGTGCCACCAGCAGAGGGGGGGGGTACTATGGCTACACCTTC.